The 3 T cell receptor beta chains reported below all come from one sample, sequenced in a study of T cells after yellow fever vaccination. TCRdb re-called the 5' RACE reads with MiXCR, one entry per CDR3 protein. The sample has some 320,000 distinct CDR3 sequences, roughly 4% seen once; the top ten hold around 25%. The starting material was PBMCs, obtained 5 days after the yellow fever booster vaccination. The source of these receptors is a man between 18 and 35 years old who received the YFV17D yellow fever vaccine.

In this sample, this clonotype turned up many times. The chain joins TRBV20-1 to TRBJ2-5; 8 positions match TRBD2. The V and J ends lost 2 bases and 1 base, in that order; junction bases with no gene match: 3. This CDR3 comprises 14 residues. From germline, CDR1 is DFQATT and CDR2 SNEGSKA (reference sequence). CDR3 in amino acids: CSARTLAGQETQYF. In DNA form, the CDR3 reads TGCAGTGCTAGAACCCTAGCGGGCCAAGAGACCCAGTACTTC.

The table lists this clonotype with many counts. The J gene is TRBJ1-1, the V gene TRBV12-3 or TRBV12-4; D call uncertain. V was trimmed by 6 bases and J by 0 bases, leaving 5 bases between them. The CDR3 spans 12 residues. The CDR3 reads CASRPMNTEAFF. As DNA, the CDR3 is TGTGCCAGCAGACCCATGAACACTGAAGCTTTCTTT.

A few counts support this clonotype. The chain recombines TRBV5-1 with TRBJ2-1; D not resolved. Trimming took off 4 bases at V and 10 bases at J, with 21 bases between the two ends. This CDR3 has 15 amino acids. The V gene's germline CDR1 is SGHRS and CDR2 YFSETQ. CDR3: CASSLEPVAGREQFF. Here the CDR3 DNA reads TGCGCCAGCAGCCTCGAGCCGGTAGCAGGAAGGGAGCAGTTCTTC.